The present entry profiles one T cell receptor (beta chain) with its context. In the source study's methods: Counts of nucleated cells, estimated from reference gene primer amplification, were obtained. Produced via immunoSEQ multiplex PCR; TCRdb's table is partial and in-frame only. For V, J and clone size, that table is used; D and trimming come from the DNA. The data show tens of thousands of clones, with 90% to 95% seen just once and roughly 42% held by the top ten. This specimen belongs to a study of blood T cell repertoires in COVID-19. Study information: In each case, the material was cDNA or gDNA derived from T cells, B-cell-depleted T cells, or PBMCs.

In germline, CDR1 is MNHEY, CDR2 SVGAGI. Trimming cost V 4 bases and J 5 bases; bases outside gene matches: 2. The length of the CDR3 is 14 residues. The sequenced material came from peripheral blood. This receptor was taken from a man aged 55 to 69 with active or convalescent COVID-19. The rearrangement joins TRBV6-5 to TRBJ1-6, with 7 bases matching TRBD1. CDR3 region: CASSLTGDNSPLHF. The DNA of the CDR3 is TGTGCCAGCAGTTTAACAGGGGATAATTCACCCCTCCACTTT.